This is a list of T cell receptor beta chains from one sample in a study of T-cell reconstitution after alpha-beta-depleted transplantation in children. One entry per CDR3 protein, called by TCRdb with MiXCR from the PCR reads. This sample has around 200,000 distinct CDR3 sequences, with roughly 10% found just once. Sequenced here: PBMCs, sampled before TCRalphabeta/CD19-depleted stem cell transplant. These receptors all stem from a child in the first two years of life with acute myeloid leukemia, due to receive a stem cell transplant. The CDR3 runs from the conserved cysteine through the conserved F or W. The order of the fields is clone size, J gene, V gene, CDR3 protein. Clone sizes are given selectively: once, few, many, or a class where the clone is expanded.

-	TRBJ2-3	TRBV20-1	CSAVTLAVGDSDTQYF
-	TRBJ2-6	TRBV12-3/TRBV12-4	CASSRGLSSGAHALTF
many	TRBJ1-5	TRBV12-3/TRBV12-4	CASSAQGLWSNQPQHF
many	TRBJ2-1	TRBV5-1	CASSLGLANYNEQFF
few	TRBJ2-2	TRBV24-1	CATSIGGDAGELFF
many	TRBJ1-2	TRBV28	CASRGSGYAKGYTF
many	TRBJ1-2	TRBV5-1	CASSLVYGGYTF
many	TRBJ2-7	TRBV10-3	CAISALSGSSYEQYF
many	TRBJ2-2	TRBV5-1	CASQGVDTGELFF
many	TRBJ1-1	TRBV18	CASSLDRGSEAFF
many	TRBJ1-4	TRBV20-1	CSALIPSNEKLFF
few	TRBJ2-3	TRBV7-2	CASSLEPRDHLGGGQYF
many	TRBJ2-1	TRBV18	CASSLDRVNEQFF
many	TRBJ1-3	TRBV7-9	CASSNRIADSGNTIYF
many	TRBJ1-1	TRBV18	CASSPPTGWAEAFF
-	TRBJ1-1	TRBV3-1	CASSPIQGRGTEAFF
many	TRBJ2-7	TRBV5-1	CASTSGTGLHEQYF
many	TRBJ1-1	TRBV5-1	CASSARTDFSGTEAFF
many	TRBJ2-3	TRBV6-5	CASSYAGSTDTQYF
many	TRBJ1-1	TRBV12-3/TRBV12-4	CASSLGFGGRGLGNTEAFF
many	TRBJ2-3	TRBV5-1	CASSLVGAGTTQYF
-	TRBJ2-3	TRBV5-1	CASSLATSGQPTDTQYF
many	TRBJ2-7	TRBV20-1	CSVSRGGISDEQYF
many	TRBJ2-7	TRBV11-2	CASSPSPSYEQYF
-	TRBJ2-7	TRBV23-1	CASTWDYEQYF
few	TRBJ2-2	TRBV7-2	CASSLVAGARTGELFF
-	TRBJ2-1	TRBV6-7	CASWGLARNNEQFF
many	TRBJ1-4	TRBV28	CASSFRDRGVRGVELFF
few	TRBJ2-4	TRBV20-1	CSARGAGGPYVQYF
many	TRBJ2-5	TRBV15	CATSRYGGGRAQETQYF
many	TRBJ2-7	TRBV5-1	CASSPVPGQGGYEQYF
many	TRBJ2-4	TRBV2	CASSGKGNVAKNIQYF
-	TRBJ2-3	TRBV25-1	CASSGSSGSGTDTQYF
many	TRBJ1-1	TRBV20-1	CSGRGGTEAFF
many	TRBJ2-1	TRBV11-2	CASSPRRGDNEQFF
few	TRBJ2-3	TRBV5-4	CASSLGQGTSTDTQYF
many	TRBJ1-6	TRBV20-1	CSARRTGGSPLHF
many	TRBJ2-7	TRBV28	CASSLPHRDEQYF
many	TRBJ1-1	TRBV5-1	CASSPMEQGTTEAFF
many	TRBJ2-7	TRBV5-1	CASRNRDVPYEQYF
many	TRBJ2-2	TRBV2	CASKTGGPETGELFF
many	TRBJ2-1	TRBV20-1	CSATGVVGKNEQFF
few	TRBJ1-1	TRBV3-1	CASSQSTPWSTEAFF
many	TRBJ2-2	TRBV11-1	CASSWGPVSGANTGELFF
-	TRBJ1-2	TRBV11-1	CSSSPGSYGYTF
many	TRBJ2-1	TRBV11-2	CASSTDGTLNEQFF
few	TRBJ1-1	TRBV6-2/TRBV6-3	CASSYMGETEAFF